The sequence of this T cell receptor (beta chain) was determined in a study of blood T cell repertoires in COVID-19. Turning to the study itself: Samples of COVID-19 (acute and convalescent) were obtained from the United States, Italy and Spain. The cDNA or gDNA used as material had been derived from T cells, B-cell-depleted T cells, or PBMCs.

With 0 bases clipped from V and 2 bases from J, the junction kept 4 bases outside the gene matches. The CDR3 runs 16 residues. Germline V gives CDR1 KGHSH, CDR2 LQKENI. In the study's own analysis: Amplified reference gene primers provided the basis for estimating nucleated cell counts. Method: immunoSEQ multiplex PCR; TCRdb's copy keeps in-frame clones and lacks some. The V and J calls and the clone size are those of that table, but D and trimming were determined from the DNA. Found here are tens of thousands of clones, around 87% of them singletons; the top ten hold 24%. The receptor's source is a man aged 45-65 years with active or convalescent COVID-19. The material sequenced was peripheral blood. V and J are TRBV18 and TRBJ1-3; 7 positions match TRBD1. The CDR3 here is CASSPPGQGAGNTIYF. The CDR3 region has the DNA TGTGCCAGCTCACCACCGGGCCAGGGGGCTGGAAACACCATATATTTT.